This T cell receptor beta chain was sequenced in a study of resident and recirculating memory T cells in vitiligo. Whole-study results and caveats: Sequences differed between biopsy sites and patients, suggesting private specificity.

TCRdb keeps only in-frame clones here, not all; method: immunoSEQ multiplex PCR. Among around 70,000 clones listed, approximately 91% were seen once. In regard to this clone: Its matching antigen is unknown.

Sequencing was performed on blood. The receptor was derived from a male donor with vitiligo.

CDR3: CASSPTGLSYEQYF. The CDR3 DNA reads as TGTGCCAGCAGCCCTACAGGATTATCCTACGAGCAGTACTTC. The chain links TRBV7-9 to TRBJ2-7, with D possibly TRBD1 on 5 matching bases. Germline V gives CDR1 SEHNR, CDR2 FQNEAQ (reference sequence). The V end was cut by 5 bases, the J end by 1 base, with 12 bases between. This CDR3 has 14 residues.